A single sample gave rise to the 30 T cell receptor beta chains below, sequenced in a study of T cell responses to AZD1222 COVID-19 vaccine. Produced via immunoSEQ multiplex PCR; TCRdb's table is partial and in-frame only. Of around 25,000 clones in the sample, roughly 87% were seen once. Source: peripheral blood, taken 28 days after the second AZD1222 dose. The source of these receptors is an adult who received the AZD1222 COVID-19 vaccine.

The table lists this clone with a count of one. V and J are TRBV7-9 and TRBJ2-5; TRBD2 matches 10 bases. Looked up from germline, CDR1 is SEHNR and CDR2 is FQNEAQ (reference sequence). CDR3 size: 16 residues. V was pared by 2 bases and J by 5 bases, with 8 bases of the junction left unmatched. The CDR3 region is CASSLQAGGLAETQYF. In DNA, the CDR3 is TGTGCCAGCAGCTTACAAGCGGGAGGGTTAGCTGAGACCCAGTACTTC.

In this sample, this clone turned up once. The rearrangement uses TRBV19 and TRBJ2-7; 10 bases match TRBD2. CDR1 and CDR2 (germline): LNHDA, SQIVND (reference sequence). CDR3 size: 14 residues. Trimming cost V 7 bases and J 2 bases; bases outside gene matches: 5. The CDR3 spells CASTVTSGTYEQYF. The CDR3 nucleotides read TGTGCCAGTACCGTCACTAGCGGGACCTACGAGCAGTACTTC. The full variable domain, in which reference TRBV19 and TRBJ2-7 provide the parts outside the CDR3, is DGGITQSPKYLFRKEGQNVTLSCEQNLNHDAMYWYRQDPGQGLRLIYYSQIVNDFQKGDIAEGYSVSREKKESFPLTVTSAQKNPTAFYLCASTVTSGTYEQYFGPGTRLTVT.

The chain carries TRBV19 and TRBJ1-5, with a weak D call TRBD1 (6 bases). Germline V gene sequence: CDR1 LNHDA, CDR2 SQIVND (reference sequence). The CDR3 covers 14 residues. The V end was cut by 7 bases, the J end by 3 bases, with 13 bases between. The CDR3 DNA reads TGTGCCAGTACTCCAGGACAGTCCAATCAGCCCCAGCATTTT. Protein product: CASTPGQSNQPQHF.

V usage is TRBV7-2 and J usage is TRBJ1-5; possibly TRBD1 for D (5 bases). V was clipped by 6 bases and J by 4 bases, with 13 bases between them. Germline V gives CDR1 SGHTA, CDR2 FQGNSA. This CDR3 spans 14 amino acids. CDR3 sequence reads: CASSRDGENQPQHF. CDR3 bases: TGTGCCAGCAGTAGGGACGGAGAAAATCAGCCCCAGCATTTT. Full variable domain (missing parts from reference TRBV7-2 and TRBJ1-5): GAGVSQSPSNKVTEKGKDVELRCDPISGHTALYWYRQSLGQGLEFLIYFQGNSAPDKSGLPSDRFSAERTGGSVSTLTIQRTQQEDSAVYLCASSRDGENQPQHFGDGTRLSIL.

This clone was counted once. The chain employs TRBV15 and TRBJ1-5; TRBD1 aligns across 11 bases. In germline, CDR1 is LNHNV, CDR2 YYDKDF (reference sequence). This CDR3 has 15 amino acids. V lost 5 bases, J lost 8 bases, and 8 bases stayed unmatched. CDR3 region: CATSLRTGGAEPQHF. The CDR3 region has the DNA TGTGCCACCAGCCTCCGGACAGGGGGCGCGGAGCCCCAGCATTTT.

This clone was recorded only once. The chain links TRBV10-3 to TRBJ2-1, with D perhaps TRBD1 (6 bases). V was trimmed by 5 bases and J by 6 bases, leaving 11 bases between them. Germline CDR1 reads ENHRY; CDR2 reads SYGVKD. This CDR3 has 13 residues. The CDR3 DNA sequence: TGTGCCATCAGTTCACAGGGCTTCAATGAGCAGTTCTTC. It translates to CAISSQGFNEQFF.

The gene calls are TRBV11-3 and TRBJ2-5, with D perhaps matching TRBD2 (6 bases). CDR1 is SGHNT, CDR2 YENEEA, per germline. This CDR3 comprises 15 residues. Trimming shortened V by 2 bases and J by 4 bases, and 14 bases separated the two germline ends. CDR3 sequence (DNA): TGTGCCAGCAGCTTACTTGGGACTCCCGGAGAGACCCAGTACTTC. Protein sequence: CASSLLGTPGETQYF.

The J gene is TRBJ1-1, the V gene TRBV13; D not certain. The CDR3 is 13 residues long. The V and J ends lost 5 bases and 4 bases respectively, with 11 bases between them. Per germline, CDR1 PRHDT and CDR2 FYEKMQ (reference sequence). CDR3 DNA: TGTGCCAGCAGCCTGATGGGTGGCACTGAAGCTTTCTTT. It yields the protein CASSLMGGTEAFF.

This clone was observed a few times. This chain links TRBV30 with TRBJ1-3; D uncertain. The germline V and J ends were trimmed by 2 bases and 3 bases, with 11 bases remaining between them. Germline V gene data show CDR1 as GTSNPN and CDR2 as SVGIG (reference sequence). This CDR3 is 14 amino acids long. CDR3 in amino acids: CAWSRREGGNTIYF. The CDR3 nucleotides read TGTGCCTGGAGTCGTAGGGAAGGTGGAAACACCATATATTTT.

The V call is TRBV7-3, the J call TRBJ1-1, with a possible D match to TRBD1 (6 bases). Trimming shortened V by 2 bases and J by 0 bases, and 10 bases separated the two germline ends. This CDR3 is built from 15 residues. Germline lookup yields CDR1 SGHTA and CDR2 FQGTGA. The CDR3: CASSLGQGMNTEAFF. The CDR3 coding sequence is TGTGCCAGCAGCTTAGGGCAGGGGATGAACACTGAAGCTTTCTTT. The entire variable domain, with the rest obtained from reference TRBV7-3 and TRBJ1-1, is as follows: GAGVSQTPSNKVTEKGKYVELRCDPISGHTALYWYRQSLGQGPEFLIYFQGTGAADDSGLPNDRFFAVRPEGSVSTLKIQRTERGDSAVYLCASSLGQGMNTEAFFGQGTRLTVV.

The V call is TRBV5-1, the J call TRBJ2-6; 10 bases align to TRBD1. Germline values: CDR1 SGHRS, CDR2 YFSETQ. Unmatched junction bases numbered 16, after V lost 5 bases and J lost 2 bases. The CDR3 has 20 amino acids. CDR3 nucleotides: TGCGCCAGCAGTTTTGGGACAGGGGTTAAAATTGGCGCTGGGGCCAACGTCCTGACTTTC. Translating gives CASSFGTGVKIGAGANVLTF.

The V and J genes are TRBV6-5 and TRBJ2-4; 11 bases fit TRBD2. Per the germline V gene, CDR1 is MNHEY and CDR2 is SVGAGI. This CDR3 has 14 amino acids. The J segment lost 9 bases and the V segment lost 6 bases, leaving 7 bases of the junction unmatched. The CDR3 coding sequence is TGTGCCAGCAGAATAGCGGGAGGGCGGGGCATTCAGTACTTC. Translated: CASRIAGGRGIQYF.

The rearrangement uses TRBV7-8 and TRBJ1-4; 10 bases are shared with TRBD1. Per the germline V gene, CDR1 is SGHVS and CDR2 is FQNEAQ. This CDR3 spans 15 amino acids. V trimming: 5 bases; J trimming: 8 bases; junction bases outside the gene matches: 8. The CDR3 sequence: CASSLTGGGDEKLFF. The CDR3 DNA follows: TGTGCCAGCAGCCTGACAGGGGGCGGGGACGAAAAACTGTTTTTT.

The chain couples TRBV5-1 to TRBJ2-7; 8 bases are a match to TRBD1. Looked up from germline, CDR1 is SGHRS and CDR2 is YFSETQ. J lost 5 bases, V lost 1 base, and 5 bases had no gene match. This CDR3 comprises 14 residues. Here the CDR3 reads CASSLTQGADEQYF. The CDR3 DNA reads TGCGCCAGCAGCTTGACCCAGGGGGCGGACGAGCAGTACTTC.

The V call is TRBV21-1, the J call TRBJ1-5; the table's D gene call, TRBD1, was not cross checked with the DNA. TRBV21-1 is described as a pseudogene. The CDR3 loop spans 16 amino acids. CDR3 DNA sequence: TGTGCCAGCAGCAAAAGGGGGATAAATAGCAATCAGCCCCAGCATTTT. Its protein is CASSKRGINSNQPQHF.

The chain combines TRBV6-2 or TRBV6-3 with TRBJ2-1; TRBD2 agrees at 7 bases. The trim removed 5 bases at V and 0 bases at J, leaving 4 bases unmatched. The germline CDR1 and CDR2 sequences are MNHEY and SVGEGT. CDR3 length: 15 amino acids. The CDR3 reads CASSQWEGSYNEQFF. The CDR3 region has the DNA TGTGCCAGCAGTCAATGGGAGGGCTCCTACAATGAGCAGTTCTTC.

The CDR3, as DNA: TGTGCCAGCAGCTTTGAAGGGAACATTCAGTACTTC. Amino acid sequence: CASSFEGNIQYF. This chain connects TRBV5-5 to TRBJ2-4, with D unresolved. CDR3 length equals 12 residues. Germline-derived CDR1 and CDR2 are SGHKS and YYEKEE (reference sequence). V was cut by 2 bases and J by 7 bases, with 7 bases left in between.

V is TRBV12-3 or TRBV12-4 and J is TRBJ2-7; the D gene is possibly TRBD2 (7 bases). The CDR3 loop spans 13 amino acids. V lost 8 bases, J lost 3 bases, and 14 bases lay in between. CDR3 region: CASLRGAGYEQYF. The CDR3 DNA sequence: TGTGCCAGCTTACGGGGGGCGGGCTACGAGCAGTACTTC.

The chain links TRBV5-5 to TRBJ2-5; 11 bases fit TRBD1. In germline, CDR1 is SGHKS, CDR2 YYEKEE (reference sequence). The CDR3 covers 16 residues. V lost 4 bases and J lost 10; bases outside the gene matches: 15. The CDR3 sequence: CASSGGTGTGGWNQYF. The CDR3 bases are TGTGCCAGCAGCGGAGGTACCGGGACAGGGGGGTGGAACCAGTACTTC.

The rearrangement links TRBV5-1 to TRBJ1-4; D gene unclear. Germline lookup yields CDR1 SGHRS and CDR2 YFSETQ. V lost 0 bases to trimming and J lost 5 bases, with 8 bases between them. This CDR3 has 14 residues. The CDR3 reads CASSLGIGNEKLFF. DNA for the CDR3: TGCGCCAGCAGCTTGGGGATCGGAAATGAAAAACTGTTTTTT.

The chain couples TRBV7-2 to TRBJ1-6; D is undetermined. The CDR3 is 13 amino acids. Trimming removed 5 bases from V and 8 bases from J, with 10 bases in between. The V gene's germline CDR1 is SGHTA and CDR2 FQGNSA. The CDR3 nucleotides read TGTGCCAGCAGCACAGACGGGCATTCACCCCTCCACTTT. Its translation: CASSTDGHSPLHF. Drawing the rest from reference TRBV7-2 and TRBJ1-6, the complete variable domain is GAGVSQSPSNKVTEKGKDVELRCDPISGHTALYWYRQSLGQGLEFLIYFQGNSAPDKSGLPSDRFSAERTGGSVSTLTIQRTQQEDSAVYLCASSTDGHSPLHFGNGTRLTVT.

The genes are TRBV10-3 and TRBJ1-1; D might be TRBD1 (6 bases). The CDR3 runs 14 residues. V lost 6 bases and J 3 bases, leaving 14 bases between the germline ends. CDR1 ENHRY and CDR2 SYGVKD come from the germline V gene. The CDR3 region has the DNA TGTGCCATCAGAGCTACAGGGCGGGACACTGAAGCTTTCTTT. This codes for CAIRATGRDTEAFF.

The V gene is TRBV2, the J gene TRBJ2-5, with 16 positions matching TRBD2. The CDR3 runs 19 residues. CDR1 is SNHLY, CDR2 FYNNEI, per germline. The V gene end was trimmed by 3 bases and the J gene end by 5 bases; junction bases not matched to a gene: 12. The chain's CDR3 is CASSDLGTSGRASGETQYF. CDR3 sequence (DNA): TGTGCCAGCAGTGACCTCGGGACTAGCGGGAGGGCCTCTGGTGAGACCCAGTACTTC. Full variable domain (remainder filled in from reference TRBV2 and TRBJ2-5): EPEVTQTPSHQVTQMGQEVILRCVPISNHLYFYWYRQILGQKVEFLVSFYNNEISEKSEIFDDQFSVERPDGSNFTLKIRSTKLEDSAMYFCASSDLGTSGRASGETQYFGPGTRLLVL.

The chain uses TRBV30 and TRBJ1-1, with D unclear. CDR1 is GTSNPN, CDR2 SVGIG, per germline (reference sequence). This CDR3 has 12 amino acids. Trimming pared 3 bases from V and 0 bases from J, leaving 5 bases between. CDR3 DNA sequence: TGTGCCTGGAGCCTCATGAACACTGAAGCTTTCTTT. Its protein product is CAWSLMNTEAFF.

This chain joins TRBV11-3 and TRBJ2-3; TRBD2 matches 7 bases. Germline V lookup: CDR1 SGHNT, CDR2 YENEEA. This CDR3 spans 13 amino acids. The junction had 1 base not matched to a gene; V was cut back by 4 bases and J by 3 bases. CDR3 bases: TGTGCCAGCAGCTATAGCGGGACAGATACGCAGTATTTT. This sequence encodes CASSYSGTDTQYF.

The V call is TRBV7-6, the J call TRBJ1-1; D unresolved. Per germline, CDR1 SGHVS and CDR2 FNYEAQ. Trimming took 5 bases from V and 7 from J, leaving 11 bases between them. The CDR3 covers 12 residues. The CDR3 is CASSSHDGEAFF. In nucleotides, the CDR3 is TGTGCCAGCAGCAGCCACGACGGTGAAGCTTTCTTT. Full variable domain (missing parts from reference TRBV7-6 and TRBJ1-1): GAGVSQSPRYKVTKRGQDVALRCDPISGHVSLYWYRQALGQGPEFLTYFNYEAQQDKSGLPNDRFSAERPEGSISTLTIQRTEQRDSAMYRCASSSHDGEAFFGQGTRLTVV.

The V gene is TRBV6-5, the J gene TRBJ2-7, with TRBD2 matching over 8 bases. The J segment lost 7 bases and the V segment lost 0 bases, leaving 11 bases of the junction unmatched. This CDR3 contains 16 residues. Per germline, CDR1 MNHEY and CDR2 SVGAGI. The CDR3 bases are TGTGCCAGCAGTTACTCGACGGCGGGAGGTTCATGGGAGCAGTACTTC. This encodes CASSYSTAGGSWEQYF.

V gene TRBV12-3 or TRBV12-4 combines with J gene TRBJ2-5; 7 positions agree with TRBD2. V shed 8 bases, J shed 3 bases, and the junction held 3 bases outside the gene matches. The CDR3 loop spans 12 amino acids. The CDR3: CASSTSEETQYF. The CDR3, as DNA: TGTGCCAGCTCCACTAGCGAAGAGACCCAGTACTTC.

The chain is built from TRBV5-1 and TRBJ1-1, with 8 nucleotides matching TRBD1. After removal of 2 bases from V and 0 bases from J, the junction contained 3 bases not matched to a gene. CDR3 size: 15 residues. The germline gives CDR1 SGHRS, CDR2 YFSETQ. CDR3 protein: CASSFGQGLNTEAFF. The CDR3 DNA is TGCGCCAGCAGCTTTGGACAGGGTTTGAACACTGAAGCTTTCTTT.

The CDR3 spells CSVARAANNEQFF. The CDR3 coding sequence is TGCAGCGTTGCCAGGGCGGCTAACAATGAGCAGTTCTTC. The V and J genes are TRBV29-1 and TRBJ2-1; a possible D gene is TRBD1 (5 bases). V was trimmed by 4 bases and J by 5 bases, leaving 12 bases between them. The germline gives CDR1 SQVTM, CDR2 ANQGSEA. The CDR3 length is 13 residues.